Following are 21 T cell receptor beta chains from one sample sequenced in a study of response to subunit inactivated influenza vaccine. TCRdb analysed the RT-PCR reads with MiXCR anew, one entry per CDR3 protein. Among hundreds of thousands of distinct CDR3 sequences listed, about 18% were seen once. The sequencing here drew on PBMCs from blood, taken more than 4 days after vaccination. The receptors here all came from a middle-aged man who received an inactivated influenza vaccine.

This chain uses TRBV20-1 with TRBJ2-1; a weak D match, TRBD1 (6 bases). Germline V gene lookup returns CDR1 DFQATT and CDR2 SNEGSKA (reference sequence). CDR3 size: 16 residues. V was cut by 0 bases and J by 0 bases, with 12 bases left in between. CDR3 residues: CSARDSATGSYNEQFF. CDR3 nucleotides: TGCAGTGCTAGAGATTCGGCGACAGGCTCCTACAATGAGCAGTTCTTC.

The chain carries TRBV5-1 and TRBJ2-7, with 8 bases that match TRBD1. Germline assignment: CDR1 SGHRS and CDR2 YFSETQ. The V segment lost 1 base and the J segment 3 bases; nucleotides outside the gene matches: 15. The CDR3 spans 18 residues. The CDR3 DNA follows: TGCGCCAGCAGCTTGCCGGGACAGGTTTTCTTCACCTACTACGAGCAGTACTTC. Translating gives CASSLPGQVFFTYYEQYF.

The rearrangement uses TRBV6-1 and TRBJ2-1; 11 bases align to TRBD1. J lost 8 bases, V lost 6 bases, and 9 bases had no gene match. The CDR3 contains 15 residues. Germline CDR1 and CDR2: MNHNS and SASEGT. CDR3 sequence: CASSPLGQGVDEQFF. The CDR3 coding sequence is TGTGCCAGCAGCCCACTGGGACAGGGGGTCGATGAGCAGTTCTTC.

The chain uses TRBV20-1 and TRBJ2-3; weak D call: TRBD2 (6 bases). The CDR3 sequence is 17 residues long. Trimming cost V 0 bases and J 2 bases, with 18 bases left between them. The germline gives CDR1 DFQATT, CDR2 SNEGSKA (reference sequence). As DNA, the CDR3 is TGCAGTGCTAGAGATCGTCAGAAGGAGGGGTTCACAGATACGCAGTATTTT. Its protein product is CSARDRQKEGFTDTQYF.

The chain is built from TRBV5-1 and TRBJ1-2; TRBD1 might be the D (6 bases). Between the trimmed V and J ends, which lost 4 bases and 8 bases, there was a span of 18 bases. Germline-derived CDR1 and CDR2 are SGHRS and YFSETQ. CDR3 length: 14 residues. The CDR3, as DNA: TGCGCCAGCAGCGGAGGAACCAGACAGGCCGGCTACACCTTC. Its translation is CASSGGTRQAGYTF.

This clonotype was seen only once. The V gene is TRBV10-3, the J gene TRBJ1-2; TRBD1 agrees at 7 bases. V shed 10 bases and J 8 bases; nucleotides not matched to a gene: 13. The germline gives CDR1 ENHRY, CDR2 SYGVKD. CDR3 length equals 13 residues. The CDR3 bases are TGTGCCAGTAGGGACAGAGGGATGGGAGGCTACACCTTC. Its translation: CASRDRGMGGYTF.

This clonotype was counted ten times or more. The V gene is TRBV7-9, the J gene TRBJ1-4; the D is unclear. V was cut by 0 bases and J by 5 bases, with 10 bases left in between. The CDR3 spans 15 residues. Germline V gene data show CDR1 as SEHNR and CDR2 as FQNEAQ (reference sequence). The chain's CDR3 is CASSLAVTPNEKLFF. In DNA form, the CDR3 reads TGTGCCAGCAGCTTAGCGGTTACTCCAAATGAAAAACTGTTTTTT.

This chain links TRBV3-1 with TRBJ2-7; no definite D call. Germline V gene sequence: CDR1 LGHDT, CDR2 YNNKEL (reference sequence). Trimming took off 1 base at V and 4 bases at J, with 8 bases between the two ends. The CDR3 runs 13 residues. CDR3 in DNA: TGTGCCAGCAGCCAAGTTGGCCGATACGAGCAGTACTTC. It translates to CASSQVGRYEQYF.

V gene TRBV5-1 combines with J gene TRBJ2-1, with D possibly matching TRBD1 (6 bases). Trimming removed 4 bases at V and 1 base at J, with 15 bases between. Germline assignment: CDR1 SGHRS and CDR2 YFSETQ. There are 16 residues in the CDR3. CDR3 protein: CASSVGTTTSYNEQFF. As DNA, the CDR3 is TGCGCCAGCAGCGTAGGGACAACCACATCCTACAATGAGCAGTTCTTC.

This clonotype was observed a few times. This chain links TRBV3-1 with TRBJ1-6, with 8 bases that match TRBD1. The V segment lost 4 bases and the J segment 2 bases; nucleotides outside the gene matches: 7. Germline-derived CDR1 and CDR2 are LGHDT and YNNKEL (reference sequence). CDR3 length: 17 residues. CDR3 region: CASSRYQGAAYNSPLHF. CDR3 nucleotides: TGTGCCAGCAGCCGGTATCAGGGGGCCGCCTATAATTCACCCCTCCACTTT.

The chain couples TRBV6-2 or TRBV6-3 to TRBJ2-7, with D tentatively TRBD1 (6 bases). This CDR3 has 19 residues. V was pared by 0 bases and J by 9 bases, with 30 bases between. Germline CDR1 reads MNHEY; CDR2 reads SVGEGT. CDR3: CASSYSSGLDRPLYVAQYF. The CDR3 DNA reads as TGTGCCAGCAGTTACTCTTCAGGGCTAGACAGGCCGCTCTACGTGGCGCAGTACTTC.

This clonotype came up a few times. V is TRBV7-9 and J is TRBJ2-2; D remains ambiguous. The CDR3 runs to 14 residues. The ends were cut back, 3 bases at V and 3 bases at J, with 8 bases in the middle. Germline V gene lookup returns CDR1 SEHNR and CDR2 FQNEAQ (reference sequence). CDR3 DNA sequence: TGTGCCAGCAGCTTTGTGGGCTACACCGGGGAGCTGTTTTTT. Translated: CASSFVGYTGELFF.

This clonotype was found many times. The chain recombines TRBV12-3 or TRBV12-4 with TRBJ1-5; TRBD1 aligns across 11 bases. V shed 7 bases, J shed 4 bases, and the junction held 6 bases outside the gene matches. This CDR3 contains 15 residues. The CDR3 bases are TGTGCCAGCACCGGACAGGGGGCTCCTAATCAGCCCCAGCATTTT. It codes for CASTGQGAPNQPQHF.

The chain uses TRBV7-9 and TRBJ1-2; D unclear. The V end was cut by 5 bases, the J end by 4 bases, with 17 bases between. Looked up from germline, CDR1 is SEHNR and CDR2 is FQNEAQ (reference sequence). CDR3 length equals 15 residues. The CDR3 protein is CASSPRSAVLYGYTF. For the CDR3, the DNA is TGTGCCAGCAGCCCGAGATCAGCGGTCCTCTATGGCTACACCTTC.

This clonotype appeared a few times. The V gene is TRBV3-1, the J gene TRBJ2-6, with D unclear. This CDR3 spans 14 amino acids. V was shortened by 4 bases and J by 6 bases, with 10 bases between the two germline ends. CDR1 is LGHDT and CDR2 is YNNKEL in the germline V gene (reference sequence). CDR3 loop: CASSRVLEANVLTF. CDR3 in DNA: TGTGCCAGCAGCCGGGTTTTAGAGGCCAACGTCCTGACTTTC.

This clonotype was counted ten times or more. This chain links TRBV6-5 with TRBJ2-7, with 7 bases matching TRBD2. The CDR3 has 14 residues. From germline, CDR1 is MNHEY and CDR2 SVGAGI. V was clipped by 4 bases and J by 2 bases; unmatched bases: 5. CDR3: CASSFRDYTYEQYF. The DNA for the CDR3 is TGTGCCAGCAGTTTCCGGGACTATACCTACGAGCAGTACTTC.

This clonotype was counted at least ten times. The CDR3 protein is CASSSRDRAYEQYF. In DNA form, the CDR3 reads TGTGCCAGCAGCTCCCGGGACAGGGCCTACGAGCAGTACTTC. The chain joins TRBV7-2 to TRBJ2-7, with 9 bases that match TRBD1. CDR1 and CDR2 from the germline V gene are SGHTA and FQGNSA. The CDR3 is made up of 14 amino acids. V shed 4 bases, J shed 2 bases, and the junction held 3 bases outside the gene matches.

This clonotype has more than one count but fewer than ten. This chain joins TRBV12-3 or TRBV12-4 and TRBJ1-5; no firm D call. The CDR3 length is 11 residues. V was clipped by 5 bases and J by 10 bases, with 9 bases between them. The CDR3 DNA reads as TGTGCCAGCAGTCCGGGTGGACCCCAGCATTTT. The encoded protein is CASSPGGPQHF.

This clonotype was counted at least ten times. The chain employs TRBV7-9 and TRBJ2-7, with unresolved D. V lost 5 bases and J 3 bases, leaving 8 bases between the germline ends. The CDR3 consists of 12 residues. Germline CDR1 SEHNR, CDR2 FQNEAQ (reference sequence). DNA of the CDR3: TGTGCCAGCAGCCCGCCGGTCTACGAGCAGTACTTC. Its protein product is CASSPPVYEQYF.

The J gene is TRBJ2-7, the V gene TRBV18; D is possibly TRBD1 (6 bases). V gave up 0 bases and J gave up 6 bases, with 18 bases separating them. In germline, CDR1 is KGHSH, CDR2 LQKENI. This CDR3 region has 16 residues. The CDR3 is CASSPPMGAGNGEQYF. For the CDR3, the DNA is TGTGCCAGCTCACCACCGATGGGGGCAGGGAACGGCGAGCAGTACTTC.

The chain recombines TRBV10-3 with TRBJ2-7; the match to TRBD1 covers 9 bases. The CDR3 covers 15 residues. The V gene end was trimmed by 6 bases and the J gene end by 4 bases; junction bases not matched to a gene: 10. Germline CDR1 reads ENHRY; CDR2 reads SYGVKD. DNA of the CDR3: TGTGCCATCAGGCCCGCTAGGGACAGGGAATACGAGCAGTACTTC. This encodes CAIRPARDREYEQYF.